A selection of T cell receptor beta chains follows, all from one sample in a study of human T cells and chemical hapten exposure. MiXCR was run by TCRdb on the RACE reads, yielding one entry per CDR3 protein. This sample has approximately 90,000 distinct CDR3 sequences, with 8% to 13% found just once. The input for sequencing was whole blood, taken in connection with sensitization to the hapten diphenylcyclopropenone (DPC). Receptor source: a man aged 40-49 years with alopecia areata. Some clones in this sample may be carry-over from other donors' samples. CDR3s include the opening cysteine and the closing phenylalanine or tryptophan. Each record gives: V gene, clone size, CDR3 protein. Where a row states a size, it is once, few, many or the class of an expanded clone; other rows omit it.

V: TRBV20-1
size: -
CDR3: CSARDLIAHNEQFF

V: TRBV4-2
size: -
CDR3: CASSQGGQGNYGYTF

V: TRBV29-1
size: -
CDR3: CSAEPRSSTDTQYF

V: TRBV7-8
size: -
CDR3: CASSLGAGMNTGELFF

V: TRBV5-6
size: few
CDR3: CASSLGGNLPYGETQYF

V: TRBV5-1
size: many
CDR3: CASSPGDSAEAFF

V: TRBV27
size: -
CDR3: CASSRVSNQPQHF

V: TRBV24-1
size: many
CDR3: CATSDPLRLGGNEQFF

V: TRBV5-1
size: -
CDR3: CASSLGQRGDEQFF

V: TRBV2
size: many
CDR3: CASSTDRDYEQYF

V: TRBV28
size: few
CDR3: CASGQDFSYEQYF

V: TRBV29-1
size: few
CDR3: CSVVVSGKADTQYF

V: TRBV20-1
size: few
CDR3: CSARGGINEKLFF

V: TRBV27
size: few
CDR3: CASSSGYRTDTQYF

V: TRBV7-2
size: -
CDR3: CASSPAPTSDRSYEQYF

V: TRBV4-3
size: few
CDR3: CASSQAPAASGSHQPQHF

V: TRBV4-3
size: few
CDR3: CASSQDKGHAEQYF

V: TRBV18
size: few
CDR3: CASSPFSGSGTDTQYF

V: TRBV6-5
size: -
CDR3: CASRQRDTEAFF

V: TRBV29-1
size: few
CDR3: CSVDASVSTDTQYF

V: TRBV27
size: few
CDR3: CASTYTKGQPQHF

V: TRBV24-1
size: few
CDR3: CATSFSYNRQPQHF

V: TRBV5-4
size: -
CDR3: CASSQQGGDEQFF

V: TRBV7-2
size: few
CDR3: CASSLEQGQTDTQYF

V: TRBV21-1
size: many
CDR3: CASSKEDLDTEAFF

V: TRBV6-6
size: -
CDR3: CASSFSGTSGRTNEQFF

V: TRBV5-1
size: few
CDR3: CASSSVSGGNTIYF

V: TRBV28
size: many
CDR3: CASSLGGSADTQYF

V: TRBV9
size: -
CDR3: CASSVEGSLVLFF

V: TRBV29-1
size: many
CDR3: CSVISRNEQFF

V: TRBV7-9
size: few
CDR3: CASSPESSVDTQYF

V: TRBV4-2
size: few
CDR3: CASSQENFSPTGELFF

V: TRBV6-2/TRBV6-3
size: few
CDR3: CASRAGAYTQYF

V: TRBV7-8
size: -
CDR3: CASSTGPPGFPF

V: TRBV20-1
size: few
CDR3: CSAGQSNYGYTF

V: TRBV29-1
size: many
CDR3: CSVSLQLRVETQYF

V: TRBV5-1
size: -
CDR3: CASSPWGHEQFF

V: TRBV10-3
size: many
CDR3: CAISESAGGTDTQYF

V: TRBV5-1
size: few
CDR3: CASTQGANTEAFF

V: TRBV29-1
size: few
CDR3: CSVGLDSGANVLTF

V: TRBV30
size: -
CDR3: CAWIPTKSCEQYF

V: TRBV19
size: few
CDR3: CASSSPGTAQPNYGYTF

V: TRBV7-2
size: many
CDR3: CASSQDPVRVQYF

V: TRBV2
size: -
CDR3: CATDMGTEAFF

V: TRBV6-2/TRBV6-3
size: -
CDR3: CASSGGTGTRYGDTQYF

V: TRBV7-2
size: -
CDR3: CASSPEFGEQFF

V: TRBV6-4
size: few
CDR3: CASSDSSGSSYEQFF

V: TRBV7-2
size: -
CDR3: CASSLDLTEDTQYF

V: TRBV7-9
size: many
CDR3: CASSLEGGGTEAFF

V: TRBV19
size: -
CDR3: CASKDHGHEQYF

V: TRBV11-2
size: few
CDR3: CASSLATVKGGYNSPLHF

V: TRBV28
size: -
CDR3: CASSLVKRISTDTQYF

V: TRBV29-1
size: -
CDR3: CSVRTRANQETQYF

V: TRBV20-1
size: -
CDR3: CSTPPSGGIYEQYF

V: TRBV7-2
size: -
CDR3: CASSLFTANTGELFF

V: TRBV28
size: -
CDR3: CASSLAGVDEQFF

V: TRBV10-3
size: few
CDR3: CAIRDERAVFF